This TCR beta chain was recorded in a study of cytomegalovirus exposure and HLA in healthy donors. The germline V gene encodes CDR1 SQVTM and CDR2 ANQGSEA. The V segment lost 7 bases and the J segment 8 bases; nucleotides outside the gene matches: 19. CDR3 length equals 15 residues. PCR involved 60 Vbeta and 13 Jbeta primers. Method: immunoSEQ multiplex PCR; TCRdb's copy keeps in-frame clones and lacks some. The data contain more than 60,000 clones, around four fifths of them seen just once; the ten biggest clones take up about 5%. This receptor was obtained from a male donor in good health and CMV-seropositive. Sequencing was performed on PBMCs. The V call is TRBV29-1, the J call TRBJ1-2; 7 nucleotides agree with TRBD1. In DNA form, the CDR3 reads TGCAGCGGCATACAGACAGGGAACTTCTATGGCGGCTACACCTTC. It encodes CSGIQTGNFYGGYTF.